This T cell receptor (beta chain) was recovered during a study of CD8+ T cells in alopecia areata. V gave up 6 bases and J gave up 2 bases, with 14 bases separating them. Germline V gene sequence: CDR1 SQVTM, CDR2 ANQGSEA. CDR3 length: 14 amino acids. Sequencing templates came from extracted RNA that was reverse transcribed into cDNA. Clones were sequenced by immunoSEQ multiplex PCR, and TCRdb holds only the in-frame ones, with some missing. In the table there are 65,000 to 95,000 clones, about 51% of which are singletons. The V gene is TRBV29-1, the J gene TRBJ2-1; tentatively, D is TRBD1 or TRBD2 (5 bases each). The TCR sequence derives from a human donor with alopecia areata. Sequenced input: NKG2D-high CD8+ T cells sorted from blood. The CDR3 DNA sequence: TGCAGCGTGATGGGGCTAGCACCCTACAATGAGCAGTTCTTC. Amino acid sequence: CSVMGLAPYNEQFF.